This paragraph covers one TCR beta chain sequence. The data were taken from a study of cytomegalovirus exposure and HLA in healthy donors. Both 60 Vbeta primers and 13 Jbeta primers went into the PCR. Libraries were prepared by immunoSEQ multiplex PCR; TCRdb keeps only in-frame clonotypes and omits some of them. The data contain some 110,000 clones, under 90% of them singletons. This clonotype originated in a woman in her 30s in good health and CMV-seronegative. Sequencing used PBMCs.

In nucleotides, the CDR3 is TGTGCCAGCAGCGCTAGCGCCTCCTACGAGCAGTACTTC. It is translated as CASSASASYEQYF. The chain recombines TRBV5-4 with TRBJ2-7, with D maybe TRBD2 (6 bases). The CDR3 runs to 13 residues. Germline V lookup: CDR1 SGHNT, CDR2 YYREEE (reference sequence). With 4 bases removed from V and 0 bases from J, the gap between germline ends came to 8 bases.